This entry is about one TCR beta chain. The antigen is not known. The junction differs from germline at one of its ends, possibly a read error. MiXCR was run by TCRdb on the PCR reads, yielding one entry per CDR3 protein. The data hold about 500,000 distinct CDR3 sequences, with under 30% observed a single time. This entry is derived from a study of molecular identifiers for immune sequencing clone quantification. Overall study results and limits: A shared barcode on identical TCR molecules could lead to underestimated sizes for highly expanded clones. Whereas clones above 20 RNA copies held under 1% of naive-cell molecules, they held over 97% of effector molecules.

Naive CD8 libraries used about 19,000 to 1,000,000 sorted cells and 10%, 30% or 50% RNA. Sorting selected naive CD8 T cells with a CD8+CD4-CCR7+CD45RA+ phenotype. The origin of this receptor is a human donor in good health. Some libraries in this study had Jurkat cell RNA spiked in. The sequencing sample was made of naive CD8+ T cells from blood, with Jurkat cell RNA spiked in. Indicated subset: FACS-sorted CD8+CD4-CCR7+CD45RA+ naive T cells.

The CDR3 spells CASSSSREQCF. CDR3 in DNA: TGCGCCAGCAGCTCGTCGAGGGAGCAGTGCTTC. V gene TRBV5-1 combines with J gene TRBJ2-7; D is possibly TRBD2 (5 bases). There are 11 residues in the CDR3. Looked up from germline, CDR1 is SGHRS and CDR2 is YFSETQ.